The sequence of this T cell receptor (beta chain) was determined in a study of cytomegalovirus exposure and HLA in healthy donors. PCR amplification relied on 60 Vbeta primers (plus 13 Jbeta primers). The data were produced by immunoSEQ multiplex PCR, yet TCRdb's version contains in-frame clones alone and is incomplete. The repertoire holds under 70,000 clones, roughly 88% seen once, with less than 2.5% in the top ten. V was clipped by 0 bases and J by 4 bases, with 10 bases between them. The germline CDR1 and CDR2 sequences are LNHDA and SQIVND (reference sequence). This CDR3 has 14 residues. Although they were nominally healthy when sampled, donors likely had unrecorded immune exposures.

The TCR was taken from a woman younger than 45 in good health and CMV-seronegative. J is TRBJ2-7 and V is TRBV19; a possible D gene is TRBD2 (6 bases). The specimen sequenced was PBMCs. The CDR3 spells CASSIDGSLYEQYF. The CDR3 DNA sequence: TGTGCCAGTAGTATAGACGGGAGTTTATACGAGCAGTACTTC.